This T cell receptor beta chain was recorded in a study of blood T cell repertoires in COVID-19. Study in general: Sites across the United States, Italy and Spain contributed samples from acute and convalescent COVID-19. PBMCs, B-cell-depleted T cells, or T cells provided the cDNA or gDNA that made up the material.

Germline values: CDR1 GTSNPN, CDR2 SVGIG (reference sequence). The CDR3 contains 13 residues. V lost 8 bases and J lost 3; bases outside the gene matches: 3. Original handling: For nucleated cells, counts were estimated from reference gene primer amplification. TCRdb keeps only in-frame clones here, not all; method: immunoSEQ multiplex PCR. D and trimming come from the DNA, and the V and J calls and clone size come from that table. Of around 130,000 clones listed, about 83% are singletons. The rearrangement joins TRBV30 to TRBJ2-7, with 14 bases that match TRBD2. The receptor's source is a woman aged 45-60 years with acute or convalescent COVID-19. Sequenced sample: peripheral blood. The CDR3 region is CALGTSGGYEQYF. DNA of the CDR3: TGTGCCCTGGGGACTAGCGGGGGCTACGAGCAGTACTTC.